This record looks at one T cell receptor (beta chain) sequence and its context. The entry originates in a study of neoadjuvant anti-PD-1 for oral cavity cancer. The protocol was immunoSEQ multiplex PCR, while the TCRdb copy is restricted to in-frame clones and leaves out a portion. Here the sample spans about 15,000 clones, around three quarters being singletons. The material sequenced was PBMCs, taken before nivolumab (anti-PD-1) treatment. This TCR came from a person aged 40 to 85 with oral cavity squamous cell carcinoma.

The CDR3 DNA reads as TGTGCCAGCAGACTCGGGACAGGGGTCGGAGAGCAGTACTTC. Protein: CASRLGTGVGEQYF. The chain recombines TRBV6-1 with TRBJ2-7; TRBD1 agrees at 10 bases. The CDR3 totals 14 residues. J gave up 7 bases and V 6 bases, and 9 bases lay outside the gene matches. Germline CDR1 MNHNS, CDR2 SASEGT.